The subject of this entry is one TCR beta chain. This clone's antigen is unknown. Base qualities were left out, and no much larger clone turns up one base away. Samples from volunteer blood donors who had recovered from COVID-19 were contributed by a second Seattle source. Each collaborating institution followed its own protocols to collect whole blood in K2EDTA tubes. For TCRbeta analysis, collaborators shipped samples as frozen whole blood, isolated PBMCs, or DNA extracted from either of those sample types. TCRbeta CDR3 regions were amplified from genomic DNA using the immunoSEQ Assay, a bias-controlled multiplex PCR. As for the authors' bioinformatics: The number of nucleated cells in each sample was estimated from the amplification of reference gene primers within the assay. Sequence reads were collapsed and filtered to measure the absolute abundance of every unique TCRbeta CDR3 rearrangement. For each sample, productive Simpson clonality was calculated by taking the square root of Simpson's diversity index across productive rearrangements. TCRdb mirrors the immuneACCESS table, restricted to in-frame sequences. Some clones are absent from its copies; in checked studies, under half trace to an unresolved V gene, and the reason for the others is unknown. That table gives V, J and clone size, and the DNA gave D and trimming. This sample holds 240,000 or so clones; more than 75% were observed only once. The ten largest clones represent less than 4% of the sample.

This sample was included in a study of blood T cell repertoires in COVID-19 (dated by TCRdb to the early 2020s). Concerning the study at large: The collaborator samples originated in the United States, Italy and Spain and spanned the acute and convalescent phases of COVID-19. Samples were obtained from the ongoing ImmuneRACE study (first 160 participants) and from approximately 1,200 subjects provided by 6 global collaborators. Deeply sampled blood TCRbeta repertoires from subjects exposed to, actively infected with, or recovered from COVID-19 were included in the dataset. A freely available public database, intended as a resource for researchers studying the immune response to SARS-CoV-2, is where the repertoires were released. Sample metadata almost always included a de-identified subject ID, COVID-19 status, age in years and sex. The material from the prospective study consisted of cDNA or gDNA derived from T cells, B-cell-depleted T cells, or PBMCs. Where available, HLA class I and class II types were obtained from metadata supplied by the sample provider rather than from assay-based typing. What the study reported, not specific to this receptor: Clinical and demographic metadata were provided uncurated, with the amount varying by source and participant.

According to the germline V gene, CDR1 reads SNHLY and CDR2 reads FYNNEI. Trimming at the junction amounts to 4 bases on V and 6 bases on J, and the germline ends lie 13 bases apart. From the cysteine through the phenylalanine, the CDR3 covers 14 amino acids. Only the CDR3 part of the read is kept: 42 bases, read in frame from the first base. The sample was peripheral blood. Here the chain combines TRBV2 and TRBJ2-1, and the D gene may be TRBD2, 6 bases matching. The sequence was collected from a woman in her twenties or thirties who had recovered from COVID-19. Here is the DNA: TGTGCCAGCAGTGTGGGGACTCCGCTCAATGAGCAGTTCTTC. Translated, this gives CASSVGTPLNEQFF.